This T cell receptor (beta chain) comes out of a study of CD8+ T cells in alopecia areata. Study-wide results and caveats: Clonality in lesional scalp, especially alopecia totalis/universalis, exceeded that of normal scalp. Any link of baseline CD8+ expansion to response, resting on one nonresponder, remains uncertain. Amid tofacitinib therapy, many expanded lesional clones stayed present in scalp and blood. Against the mouse data, patients shared TCRs less clearly, possibly for HLA reasons.

Treatment meaning: oral pan-JAK inhibitor, 5-10 mg twice daily. About this clone itself: The antigen is unknown.

RNA, once extracted, was reverse transcribed into cDNA for use as the sequencing template. Only in-frame clones appear in the TCRdb table, and some are missing; sequencing was by immunoSEQ multiplex PCR. The sample yields fewer than 250,000 clones, about two fifths seen once. V dropped 2 bases and J dropped 5 bases, with 10 bases sitting between them. The CDR3 length is 13 residues. Looked up from germline, CDR1 is MNHEY and CDR2 is SVGAGI. The chain carries TRBV6-5 and TRBJ2-7; D might be TRBD1 or TRBD2, each matching 6 bases. The source was CD4+ T cells sorted from blood, collected at approximately week 34, from a patient treated with tofacitinib. This TCR came from a human donor with alopecia areata. The DNA of the CDR3 is TGTGCCAGCAGTTACATGGGGGGCCACGAGCAGTACTTC. Protein: CASSYMGGHEQYF.